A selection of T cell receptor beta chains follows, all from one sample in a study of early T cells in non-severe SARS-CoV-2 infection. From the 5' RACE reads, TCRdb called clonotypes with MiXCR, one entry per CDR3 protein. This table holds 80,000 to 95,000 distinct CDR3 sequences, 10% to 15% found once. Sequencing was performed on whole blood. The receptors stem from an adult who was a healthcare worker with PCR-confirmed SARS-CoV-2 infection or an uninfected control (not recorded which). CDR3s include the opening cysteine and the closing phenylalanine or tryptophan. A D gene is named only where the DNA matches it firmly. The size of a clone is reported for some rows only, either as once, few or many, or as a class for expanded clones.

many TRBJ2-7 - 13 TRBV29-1 TGCAGCGTGGACCAACCAGGAGGTGTAGAGCAGTACTTC CSVDQPGGVEQYF
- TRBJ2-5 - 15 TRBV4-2 TGTGCCAGCAGCCAAGGCTCCAGCGGCATGGAGACCCAGTACTTC CASSQGSSGMETQYF
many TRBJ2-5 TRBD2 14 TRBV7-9 TGTGCCAGCAGCTTAGGGACTAGCGGAGAGACCCAGTACTTC CASSLGTSGETQYF
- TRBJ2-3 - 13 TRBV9 TGTGTCAGCAGCGTAGGTAGCACAGATACGCAGTATTTT CVSSVGSTDTQYF
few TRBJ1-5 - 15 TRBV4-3 TGCGCCAGCAGCCAAGATAGGGCTAGCAATCAGCCCCAGCATTTT CASSQDRASNQPQHF
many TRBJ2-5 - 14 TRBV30 TGTGCCTGGAGTGTACGCGCAGGGATCGAGACCCAGTACTTC CAWSVRAGIETQYF
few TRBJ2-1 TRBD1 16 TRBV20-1 TGCAGTGCCCCCGACCTCGGGACAGGGGTGGGCAATGAGCAGTTCTTC CSAPDLGTGVGNEQFF
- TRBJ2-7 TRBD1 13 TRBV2 TGTGCCAGCAGTTCCGACAGGGGAAGCGAGCAGTACTTC CASSSDRGSEQYF
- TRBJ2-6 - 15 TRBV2 TGTGCCAGCTTGGCAGGGGCTCCTGGGGCCAACGTCCTGACTTTC CASLAGAPGANVLTF
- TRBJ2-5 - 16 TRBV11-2 TGTGCCAGCAGCTTAGGCCCGCGGGGTTACCAAGAGACCCAGTACTTC CASSLGPRGYQETQYF
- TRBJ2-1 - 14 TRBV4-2 TGTGCCAGCAGCCAAGACAGGGGTTGGGATGAGCAGTTCTTC CASSQDRGWDEQFF
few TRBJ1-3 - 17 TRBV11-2 TGTGCCAGCAGCTCCATTAGACTTTCGGCCTCTGGAAACACCATATATTTT CASSSIRLSASGNTIYF
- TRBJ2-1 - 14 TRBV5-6 TGTGCCAGCAGCTTCCAGGGGACCGACAATGAGCAGTTCTTC CASSFQGTDNEQFF
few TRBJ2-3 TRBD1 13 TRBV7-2 TGTGCCAGCAGCACCCAGGGGGAAGATACGCAGTATTTT CASSTQGEDTQYF
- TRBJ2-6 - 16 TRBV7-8 TGTGCCAGCAGTTTTGGTACAGGCCCCGGGGCCAACGTCCTGACTTTC CASSFGTGPGANVLTF
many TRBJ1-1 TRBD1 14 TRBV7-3 TGTGCCAGCAGCTTGGCGGGACAGGACACTGAAGCTTTCTTT CASSLAGQDTEAFF
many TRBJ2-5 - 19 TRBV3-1 TGTGCCAGCAGCCAGGCCCGACGTCGGGTGCTCGGGGGACAAGAGACCCAGTACTTC CASSQARRRVLGGQETQYF
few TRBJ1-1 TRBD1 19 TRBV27 TGTGCCAGCAGTTCAGGGCGTGTATGGGGACAGGGAACGAACACTGAAGCTTTCTTT CASSSGRVWGQGTNTEAFF
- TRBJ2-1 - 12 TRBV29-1 TGCAGCGTTGAAGAGGGCCGGAATGAGCAGTTCTTC CSVEEGRNEQFF
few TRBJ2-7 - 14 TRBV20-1 TGCAGTGCTAGAGATAAGTCAGGACCCTACGAGCAGTACTTC CSARDKSGPYEQYF
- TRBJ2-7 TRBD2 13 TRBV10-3 TGTGCCATCAGCGATAGCGGGCACTACGAGCAGTACTTC CAISDSGHYEQYF
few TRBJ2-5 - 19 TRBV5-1 TGCGCCAGCAGCCCAACGGACGGGTATACTAGGGGGAATCAAGAGACCCAGTACTTC CASSPTDGYTRGNQETQYF